These 25 T cell receptor beta chains share one sample of origin, sequenced in a study of shared clonotypes between healthy human individuals (TCRdb year 2020). The library was produced with the immunoSEQ multiplex PCR assay. TCRdb holds this immuneACCESS table with in-frame rearrangements only. Some clones are missing; in checked studies, unresolved V genes explain under half, and the rest has no known cause. In all, the sample holds fewer than 1.6 million clones, and approximately 98.5% of those were seen once. The ten largest clones take up approximately 0.4% of the sample. Input material: naive CD4+ T cells sorted from blood. The cell subset or site label corresponds to: CD45RA+ positively selected. The receptors shown here come from a man aged 25 to 40 in good health.

J is TRBJ2-1 and V is TRBV30, with D maybe TRBD2 (6 bases). Germline V lookup: CDR1 GTSNPN, CDR2 SVGIG (reference sequence). V lost 5 bases, J lost 6 bases, and 17 bases lay in between. The CDR3 is 14 amino acids. CDR3 in DNA: TGTGCCTGGGGCGCGGGGATTTCACCCAATGAGCAGTTCTTC. Its translation: CAWGAGISPNEQFF.

This chain links TRBV5-4 with TRBJ1-1; 8 bases map to TRBD1. V gave up 4 bases and J gave up 0 bases; unmatched junction bases: 8. The CDR3 loop spans 16 amino acids. Germline CDR1 SGHNT, CDR2 YYREEE (reference sequence). CDR3 sequence reads: CASSNDRGVMNTEAFF. The CDR3 DNA reads as TGTGCCAGCAGCAACGACAGGGGCGTTATGAACACTGAAGCTTTCTTT. Full variable domain (remainder filled in from reference TRBV5-4 and TRBJ1-1): ETGVTQSPTHLIKTRGQQVTLRCSSQSGHNTVSWYQQALGQGPQFIFQYYREEENGRGNFPPRFSGLQFPNYSSELNVNALELDDSALYLCASSNDRGVMNTEAFFGQGTRLTVV.

The chain couples TRBV18 to TRBJ2-2; 10 nucleotides agree with TRBD2. Per germline, CDR1 KGHSH and CDR2 LQKENI. Trimming at V came to 3 bases and at J to 9 bases, leaving 10 bases not matched to a gene. CDR3 length equals 16 residues. Here the CDR3 reads CASSPATSGIGRELFF. As DNA, the CDR3 is TGTGCCAGCTCACCGGCCACTAGCGGGATCGGACGGGAGCTGTTTTTT.

The chain uses TRBV9 and TRBJ2-7; no reliable D call. The CDR3 runs to 15 residues. Germline CDR1 and CDR2: SGDLS and YYNGEE. V was cut by 0 bases and J by 0 bases, with 10 bases left in between. The CDR3 nucleotides are TGTGCCAGCAGCGTAGAACAAGGGCGCTCCTACGAGCAGTACTTC. Protein product: CASSVEQGRSYEQYF.

The J gene is TRBJ2-1, the V gene TRBV7-2, with D hard to call. Per the germline V gene, CDR1 is SGHTA and CDR2 is FQGNSA. There are 13 residues in the CDR3. V was shortened by 1 base and J by 14 bases, with 15 bases between the two germline ends. DNA of the CDR3: TGTGCCAGCAGCTTAGAAGGCGAGCTACCAAAGTTCTTC. It translates to CASSLEGELPKFF.

The genes are TRBV6-4 and TRBJ2-2, with D possibly TRBD2 on 6 matching bases. Germline V lookup: CDR1 MRHNA, CDR2 SNTAGT. Trimming removed 7 bases from V and 2 bases from J, with 17 bases in between. The CDR3 covers 16 residues. The CDR3 sequence is CASTPEGTRNTGELFF. The DNA for the CDR3 is TGTGCCAGCACCCCGGAGGGAACTCGTAACACCGGGGAGCTGTTTTTT.

The chain couples TRBV6-5 to TRBJ1-2; perhaps TRBD1 as D (5 bases). V gave up 2 bases and J gave up 4 bases, with 14 bases separating them. The CDR3 extends over 15 amino acids. The germline V gene has CDR1 MNHEY and CDR2 SVGAGI. In nucleotides, the CDR3 is TGTGCCAGCAGTTACGGGGCGGGCGGTAGCTATGGCTACACCTTC. Its protein product is CASSYGAGGSYGYTF.

The chain combines TRBV5-1 with TRBJ2-1; 11 positions match TRBD2. The CDR3 length is 19 residues. V shed 0 bases, J shed 3 bases, and the junction held 11 bases outside the gene matches. Germline loops: CDR1 SGHRS, CDR2 YFSETQ. Here the CDR3 DNA reads TGCGCCAGCAGCTTGGGTCTTAGCGGGAGGGCCGGAGTCTACAATGAGCAGTTCTTC. This gives the protein CASSLGLSGRAGVYNEQFF.

J is TRBJ2-3 and V is TRBV13; D unclear. The CDR3 consists of 11 residues. Trimming removed 4 bases from V and 10 bases from J, with 9 bases in between. Germline assignment: CDR1 PRHDT and CDR2 FYEKMQ (reference sequence). CDR3 sequence reads: CASSSIVAQYF. The CDR3 DNA is TGTGCCAGCAGCTCCATTGTGGCGCAGTATTTT.

The gene calls are TRBV25-1 and TRBJ2-1; no firm D call. The CDR3 is 15 residues long. V was clipped by 1 base and J by 4 bases, with 11 bases between them. Germline CDR1 is MGHDK and CDR2 is SYGVNS. The CDR3, as DNA: TGTGCCAGCAGTGAATTTCCCAAAGATTACAATGAGCAGTTCTTC. This encodes CASSEFPKDYNEQFF.

The rearrangement joins TRBV5-1 to TRBJ2-5; 9 positions match TRBD2. From germline, CDR1 is SGHRS and CDR2 YFSETQ. V was pared by 3 bases and J by 7 bases, with 13 bases of the junction left unmatched. The CDR3 loop spans 16 amino acids. The CDR3 DNA reads TGCGCCAGCAGCTCGACCGGGACTAGCTCATCAGGGACCCAGTACTTC. It codes for CASSSTGTSSSGTQYF.

This chain connects TRBV28 to TRBJ2-7, with TRBD2 as a possible D gene (6 bases). V was pared by 5 bases and J by 4 bases, with 12 bases between. The length of the CDR3 is 13 residues. Germline V CDR1 and CDR2: MDHEN, SYDVKM. CDR3 residues: CASSGDWPYEQYF. The CDR3 DNA reads TGTGCCAGCAGTGGGGACTGGCCGTACGAGCAGTACTTC.

The chain employs TRBV7-9 and TRBJ1-4; perhaps TRBD1 as D (5 bases). Trimming removed 5 bases from V and 5 bases from J, with 9 bases in between. Per germline, CDR1 SEHNR and CDR2 FQNEAQ (reference sequence). The CDR3 extends over 13 amino acids. In nucleotides, the CDR3 is TGTGCCAGCAGCAGGGACGGGAATGAAAAACTGTTTTTT. It yields the protein CASSRDGNEKLFF. The full variable domain, in which reference TRBV7-9 and TRBJ1-4 provide the parts outside the CDR3, is DTGVSQNPRHKITKRGQNVTFRCDPISEHNRLYWYRQTLGQGPEFLTYFQNEAQLEKSRLLSDRFSAERPKGSFSTLEIQRTEQGDSAMYLCASSRDGNEKLFFGSGTQLSVL.

The J gene is TRBJ1-1, the V gene TRBV18; 11 nucleotides line up with TRBD1. CDR1 KGHSH and CDR2 LQKENI come from the germline V gene. With V trimmed by 4 bases and J by 6 bases, 7 bases remained unmatched. The CDR3 sequence is 15 residues long. The CDR3 DNA follows: TGTGCCAGCTCACTCGGGACAGGGGGTTTCTCTGAAGCTTTCTTT. Translation: CASSLGTGGFSEAFF.

V and J are TRBV10-3 and TRBJ2-3; 12 positions agree with TRBD2. In germline, CDR1 is ENHRY, CDR2 SYGVKD. Trimming cost V 5 bases and J 2 bases; bases outside gene matches: 5. This CDR3 contains 16 residues. The CDR3 DNA reads as TGTGCCATCAGTCCGGGACTAGCGGGCCTCACAGATACGCAGTATTTT. This translates into CAISPGLAGLTDTQYF.

The chain employs TRBV18 and TRBJ1-5; D gene unclear. Trimming stripped 0 bases from V and 6 bases from J, with 15 bases between. CDR1 and CDR2 from the germline V gene are KGHSH and LQKENI. The CDR3 has 16 amino acids. In DNA form, the CDR3 reads TGTGCCAGCTCACCACCGGGAGGCCGTACGGGTCAGCCCCAGCATTTT. It is translated as CASSPPGGRTGQPQHF. Complete variable domain (other parts from reference TRBV18 and TRBJ1-5): NAGVMQNPRHLVRRRGQEARLRCSPMKGHSHVYWYRQLPEEGLKFMVYLQKENIIDESGMPKERFSAEFPKEGPSILRIQQVVRGDSAAYFCASSPPGGRTGQPQHFGDGTRLSIL.

The chain recombines TRBV15 with TRBJ2-1; no definite D call. CDR1 is LNHNV and CDR2 is YYDKDF in the germline V gene (reference sequence). The CDR3 sequence is 15 residues long. Deletions cut 0 bases from V and 13 bases from J, with 19 bases between. The CDR3 coding sequence is TGTGCCACCAGCAGAGATAAAGGCCAAGTCCTATTCCAGTTCTTC. It yields the protein CATSRDKGQVLFQFF.

V and J are TRBV28 and TRBJ2-1; TRBD1 matches 10 bases. Per the germline V gene, CDR1 is MDHEN and CDR2 is SYDVKM. After removal of 7 bases from V and 6 bases from J, the junction contained 12 bases not matched to a gene. The CDR3 contains 16 residues. CDR3 nucleotides: TGTGCCAGCACCCTACCCGGGACAGGGGTTTCCAATGAGCAGTTCTTC. The encoded protein is CASTLPGTGVSNEQFF.

The rearrangement links TRBV10-3 to TRBJ2-7; TRBD2 aligns across 7 bases. The CDR3 runs 15 residues. The ends lost 4 bases at V and 0 bases at J; junction bases unmatched: 6. The germline V gene has CDR1 ENHRY and CDR2 SYGVKD. CDR3 nucleotides: TGTGCCATCAGTGGGGGTGGCGGGAGCTCCTACGAGCAGTACTTC. As protein: CAISGGGGSSYEQYF.

The rearrangement joins TRBV7-9 to TRBJ2-3; 8 bases agree with TRBD2. Germline loops: CDR1 SEHNR, CDR2 FQNEAQ (reference sequence). The V and J ends lost 5 bases and 3 bases, in that order; junction bases with no gene match: 7. There are 15 residues in the CDR3. The CDR3 nucleotides are TGTGCCAGCAGCAAGACCGTAGCGGGAACAGATACGCAGTATTTT. Amino acids: CASSKTVAGTDTQYF.

Turning to this clone: Other DNA sequences in the same sample also yield this CDR3. This sequence joins TRBV5-4 and TRBJ2-3; 9 bases align to TRBD2. Germline assignment: CDR1 SGHNT and CDR2 YYREEE (reference sequence). The CDR3 totals 15 residues. The V gene end was trimmed by 0 bases and the J gene end by 4 bases; junction bases not matched to a gene: 3. CDR3 protein: CASSLDLAGADTQYF. The CDR3 nucleotides read TGTGCCAGCAGCTTGGATTTAGCGGGAGCAGATACGCAGTATTTT.

This clone has a single count. The chain uses TRBV11-2 and TRBJ2-7; the match to TRBD1 covers 9 bases. J gave up 3 bases and V 6 bases, and 9 bases lay outside the gene matches. CDR3 size: 15 residues. Germline lookup yields CDR1 SGHAT and CDR2 FQNNGV. The CDR3 is CASRPPGQGLYEQYF. Here the CDR3 DNA reads TGTGCCAGCAGACCGCCGGGACAGGGACTCTACGAGCAGTACTTC.

Worth noting for this clone: The same CDR3 is also encoded by other DNA sequences in this sample. The chain has TRBV6-6 and TRBJ2-5; 9 nucleotides align to TRBD1. The V and J ends lost 5 bases and 1 base, in that order; junction bases with no gene match: 2. This CDR3 is built from 14 residues. The germline V gene has CDR1 MNHNY and CDR2 SVGAGI (reference sequence). CDR3 protein: CASSRDRVQETQYF. In DNA, the CDR3 is TGTGCCAGCAGTAGGGACAGGGTCCAAGAGACCCAGTACTTC.

The V and J genes are TRBV7-2 and TRBJ1-2; TRBD1 aligns across 7 bases. The CDR3 runs 16 residues. Germline trimming cut 2 bases from V and 5 bases from J; bases unmatched to any gene: 11. The germline V gene has CDR1 SGHTA and CDR2 FQGNSA. CDR3 in DNA: TGTGCCAGCAGCTTACGGGGGTTAGGACAGGCGTATGGCTACACCTTC. Encoded protein: CASSLRGLGQAYGYTF. Variable domain in full (rest from reference TRBV7-2 and TRBJ1-2): GAGVSQSPSNKVTEKGKDVELRCDPISGHTALYWYRQSLGQGLEFLIYFQGNSAPDKSGLPSDRFSAERTGGSVSTLTIQRTQQEDSAVYLCASSLRGLGQAYGYTFGSGTRLTVV.

The CDR3 coding sequence is TGTGCCAGCAGCCCCGGCGGGGGCTCCGCCAGGGATACGCAGTATTTT. This codes for CASSPGGGSARDTQYF. The chain carries TRBV7-6 and TRBJ2-3; perhaps TRBD2 as D (7 bases). V shed 5 bases and J shed 6 bases, with 21 bases lying between them. This CDR3 spans 16 amino acids. Germline V gene data show CDR1 as SGHVS and CDR2 as FNYEAQ.